Listed below are T cell receptor beta chains from one sample, sequenced in a study of cytomegalovirus exposure and HLA in healthy donors. Assay: immunoSEQ multiplex PCR; the TCRdb copy retains only in-frame clones and omits some. Of around 200,000 clones listed, roughly four fifths are singletons. Material for sequencing was PBMCs. Every receptor here comes from a woman between 18 and 30 years old in good health and CMV-seropositive. Both conserved end residues are part of each CDR3. A D gene is named only where the DNA matches it firmly. Clone size is not always given. Where it is, it says once, few, many or a class for expanded clones.

TRBJ2-7	.	TRBD1	TRBV27	CASSPLGQPYEQYF	TGTGCCAGCAGTCCCCTGGGACAGCCCTACGAGCAGTACTTC
TRBJ1-3	.	.	TRBV4-3	CASSQDLAGWDTIYF	TGCGCCAGCAGCCAAGATCTAGCAGGTTGGGACACCATATATTTT
TRBJ2-1	few	TRBD1	TRBV11-3	CASSLTGNAYNEQFF	TGTGCCAGCAGCTTGACAGGGAACGCCTACAATGAGCAGTTCTTC
TRBJ2-7	few	TRBD1	TRBV6-6	CAQGQGQFSYEQYF	TGTGCCCAAGGACAGGGGCAGTTCTCCTACGAGCAGTACTTC
TRBJ1-1	.	.	TRBV5-1	CASRVGTEAFF	TGCGCCAGCCGCGTCGGCACTGAAGCTTTCTTT
TRBJ2-3	.	TRBD2	TRBV7-2	CASSLGAGGSGTDTQYF	TGTGCCAGCAGCTTAGGGGCGGGGGGGTCTGGCACAGATACGCAGTATTTT
TRBJ2-5	.	TRBD1	TRBV6-5	CASSYGTAQETQYF	TGTGCCAGCAGTTACGGGACAGCCCAAGAGACCCAGTACTTC
TRBJ2-3	.	.	TRBV7-9	CASRSFKGGRGSDTQYF	TGTGCCAGCAGGTCCTTTAAGGGGGGGCGAGGGTCCGATACGCAGTATTTT
TRBJ1-2	.	.	TRBV6-1	CASSPSNFYGYTF	TGTGCCAGCAGCCCATCAAATTTCTATGGCTACACCTTC
TRBJ1-5	.	.	TRBV7-9	CASGSTLSNQPQHF	TGTGCCAGCGGTTCTACGTTGAGCAATCAGCCCCAGCATTTT
TRBJ2-1	.	.	TRBV29-1	CSGNRFDSYNEQFF	TGCAGCGGAAACAGGTTCGACTCCTACAATGAGCAGTTCTTC
TRBJ1-6	.	.	TRBV9	CASSVVGDSNSPLHF	TGTGCCAGCAGCGTAGTAGGGGACTCCAATTCACCCCTCCACTTT
TRBJ2-1	.	TRBD2	TRBV11-1	CASSFNGGAGNEQFF	TGTGCCAGCAGCTTTAACGGGGGGGCAGGCAATGAGCAGTTCTTC
TRBJ2-7	few	.	TRBV6-5	CASSGRYEQYF	TGTGCCAGCAGTGGCCGCTACGAGCAGTACTTC
TRBJ2-1	.	TRBD1	TRBV4-1	CASSRGQGPYNEQFF	TGCGCCAGCAGCCGCGGACAGGGTCCTTACAATGAGCAGTTCTTC
TRBJ2-6	.	.	TRBV27	CASAPRWAGANVLTF	TGTGCCAGCGCACCGAGGTGGGCTGGGGCCAACGTCCTGACTTTC
TRBJ1-2	.	.	TRBV5-4	CASSSTGFPPYGYTF	TGTGCCAGCAGCTCCACAGGGTTCCCCCCTTATGGCTACACCTTC
TRBJ2-4	few	.	TRBV29-1	CSVEGSRGNAKNIQYF	TGCAGCGTTGAAGGGAGCAGGGGTAATGCCAAAAACATTCAGTACTTC
TRBJ2-3	.	.	TRBV7-9	CASSLETRQDTQYF	TGTGCCAGCAGCTTAGAAACTCGACAAGATACGCAGTATTTT
TRBJ2-3	.	TRBD1	TRBV4-2	CASREEQGVTDTQYF	TGTGCCAGCCGAGAGGAGCAGGGGGTGACAGATACGCAGTATTTT
TRBJ2-3	.	.	TRBV7-3	CASSRDTSGAQYF	TGTGCCAGCAGCCGAGATACCTCGGGGGCGCAGTATTTT
TRBJ1-1	.	.	TRBV6-5	CASRANEDYFEAFF	TGTGCCAGCAGAGCAAACGAAGACTATTTTGAAGCTTTCTTT
TRBJ2-7	.	.	TRBV28	CASSPLRGEDFYEQYF	TGTGCCAGCAGTCCCCTTCGAGGGGAGGACTTTTACGAGCAGTACTTC
TRBJ1-1	.	.	TRBV2	CASSSGEAFF	TGTGCCAGCAGCAGTGGTGAAGCTTTCTTT
TRBJ2-7	.	TRBD2	TRBV4-1	CASSHGGLAGIGYEQYF	TGCGCCAGCAGCCACGGGGGACTAGCGGGGATCGGCTACGAGCAGTACTTC
TRBJ1-5	.	.	TRBV19	CASTIPDQPQHF	TGTGCCAGTACCATCCCAGATCAGCCCCAGCATTTT
TRBJ1-2	.	.	TRBV6-5	CASADSWGPRLAYTF	TGTGCCAGCGCGGACAGTTGGGGACCGCGACTCGCCTACACCTTC